This T cell receptor beta chain derives from a study of CD8 T cells in ankylosing spondylitis. The study's findings and limits: Ankylosing spondylitis blood seemed to carry a telltale TCR beta motif made of fewer than 10 highly homologous variants. As for the disease-linked clones, they showed a CD8+ phenotype and occurred at relatively low frequencies in peripheral blood.

The sample holds a few counts of this clonotype. Its antigen is unidentified. One end of the junction does not line up with germline, which may come from a read error. The CDR3 sequence is 14 residues long. Germline V gives CDR1 SQVTM, CDR2 ANQGSEA. TCRdb used MiXCR to reprocess the 5' RACE reads, holding one entry per CDR3 protein. Found here are roughly 700,000 distinct CDR3 sequences, 15% to 20% of them singletons; the top ten hold under 20%. The TCR comes from a male donor with ankylosing spondylitis. This chain links TRBV29-1 with TRBJ2-3; D is possibly TRBD2 (7 bases). Material for sequencing was blood, either unsorted or a sorted T cell fraction (not recorded which). The CDR3 nucleotides are TGCAGCCTTGAGGGGGGGGGAGGTAGCGATACGCAGTATTTT. It is translated as CSLEGGGGSDTQYF.